A selection of T cell receptor beta chains follows, all from one sample in a study of T-cell reconstitution after alpha-beta-depleted transplantation in children. TCRdb processed the PCR reads anew with MiXCR; each CDR3 protein has one entry. The sample has about 230,000 distinct CDR3 sequences, approximately 10% seen once. This specimen was PBMCs, taken before TCRalphabeta/CD19-depleted stem cell transplant. These receptors came from a child under two years old with acute myeloid leukemia, due to receive a stem cell transplant. Each CDR3 is given with its conserved first and last residue. Fields, in order: clone size, J gene, D gene, V gene, CDR3 protein, CDR3 DNA. The D gene is left open where the match is weak. Rows may omit the clone size; those that give it use once, few, many or a size class.

abundance: many; j_gene: TRBJ1-2; d_gene: -; v_gene: TRBV20-1; CDR3aa: CSIRGAPISYGYTF; CDR3nt: TGCAGTATAAGGGGGGCCCCTATCTCCTATGGCTACACCTTC
abundance: -; j_gene: TRBJ1-2; d_gene: -; v_gene: TRBV20-1; CDR3aa: CSARDEGANYGDTF; CDR3nt: TGCAGTGCTAGGGACGAAGGAGCTAACTATGGCGACACCTTC
abundance: many; j_gene: TRBJ2-3; d_gene: TRBD2; v_gene: TRBV5-1; CDR3aa: CASSKLVGLADTDTQYF; CDR3nt: TGCGCCAGCAGCAAACTTGTGGGTCTAGCGGATACAGATACGCAGTATTTT
abundance: many; j_gene: TRBJ2-2; d_gene: -; v_gene: TRBV6-5; CDR3aa: CAISLRVNSGELFF; CDR3nt: TGTGCCATCAGTTTGAGGGTCAACTCCGGGGAGCTGTTTTTT
abundance: -; j_gene: TRBJ2-3; d_gene: -; v_gene: TRBV11-2; CDR3aa: CASSLVPNTDTQYF; CDR3nt: TGTGCCAGCAGCTTAGTACCCAACACAGATACGCAGTATTTT
abundance: many; j_gene: TRBJ2-7; d_gene: -; v_gene: TRBV20-1; CDR3aa: CSARVLGEQYF; CDR3nt: TGCAGTGCTAGAGTTCTGGGCGAGCAGTACTTC
abundance: many; j_gene: TRBJ2-2; d_gene: -; v_gene: TRBV12-3/TRBV12-4; CDR3aa: CASTAGWRNTGELFF; CDR3nt: TGTGCCAGCACCGCGGGTTGGAGGAACACCGGGGAGCTGTTTTTT
abundance: many; j_gene: TRBJ2-7; d_gene: -; v_gene: TRBV5-1; CDR3aa: CASSTGTSTYEQYF; CDR3nt: TGCGCCAGCAGCACCGGGACTTCCACCTACGAGCAGTACTTC
abundance: many; j_gene: TRBJ2-1; d_gene: -; v_gene: TRBV7-3; CDR3aa: CASSLRSRGLNNEQFF; CDR3nt: TGTGCCAGCAGCTTAAGGTCCCGAGGTCTCAACAATGAGCAGTTCTTC
abundance: few; j_gene: TRBJ2-7; d_gene: TRBD2; v_gene: TRBV9; CDR3aa: CASSVTWTSGFNEQYF; CDR3nt: TGTGCCAGCAGCGTAACCTGGACTAGCGGGTTCAACGAGCAGTACTTC
abundance: many; j_gene: TRBJ2-7; d_gene: -; v_gene: TRBV27; CDR3aa: CASSWGAGPYEQYF; CDR3nt: TGTGCCAGCAGTTGGGGGGCGGGACCCTACGAGCAGTACTTC
abundance: many; j_gene: TRBJ2-2; d_gene: TRBD1; v_gene: TRBV5-1; CDR3aa: CASSLAGTALSGELFF; CDR3nt: TGCGCCAGCAGCTTGGCCGGGACAGCCCTCAGCGGGGAGCTGTTTTTT
abundance: few; j_gene: TRBJ1-1; d_gene: TRBD1; v_gene: TRBV7-6; CDR3aa: CASSPRQGRVTEAFF; CDR3nt: TGTGCCAGCAGCCCCAGACAGGGCCGCGTTACTGAAGCTTTCTTT
abundance: many; j_gene: TRBJ2-7; d_gene: -; v_gene: TRBV20-1; CDR3aa: CSARDYSSSYEQYF; CDR3nt: TGCAGTGCTAGAGATTACTCTAGCTCGTACGAGCAGTACTTC
abundance: many; j_gene: TRBJ2-2; d_gene: TRBD1; v_gene: TRBV20-1; CDR3aa: CSARLGQVTTGELFF; CDR3nt: TGCAGTGCTAGACTGGGACAGGTGACCACCGGGGAGCTGTTTTTT
abundance: many; j_gene: TRBJ2-1; d_gene: -; v_gene: TRBV12-3/TRBV12-4; CDR3aa: CASSLGYGINEQFF; CDR3nt: TGTGCCAGCAGTTTAGGGTACGGAATCAATGAGCAGTTCTTC
abundance: many; j_gene: TRBJ2-1; d_gene: -; v_gene: TRBV19; CDR3aa: CASSVQGRAEQFF; CDR3nt: TGTGCCAGTAGTGTACAGGGTAGGGCTGAGCAGTTCTTC
abundance: many; j_gene: TRBJ1-6; d_gene: -; v_gene: TRBV7-2; CDR3aa: CASSLALLSSYNSPLHF; CDR3nt: TGTGCCAGCAGCTTAGCTCTCCTGAGCTCCTATAATTCACCCCTCCACTTT
abundance: many; j_gene: TRBJ2-7; d_gene: -; v_gene: TRBV12-3/TRBV12-4; CDR3aa: CASSPGTTSSYEQYF; CDR3nt: TGTGCCAGCAGCCCTGGGACAACCAGCTCCTACGAGCAGTACTTC
abundance: few; j_gene: TRBJ2-2; d_gene: -; v_gene: TRBV11-1; CDR3aa: CASSPRGQFTGELFF; CDR3nt: TGTGCCAGCAGCCCTCGAGGGCAGTTTACCGGGGAGCTGTTTTTT
abundance: many; j_gene: TRBJ1-5; d_gene: -; v_gene: TRBV20-1; CDR3aa: CSASYRRDQPQHF; CDR3nt: TGCAGTGCTAGTTACAGGAGGGATCAGCCCCAGCATTTT
abundance: many; j_gene: TRBJ2-2; d_gene: -; v_gene: TRBV7-2; CDR3aa: CASTQLNTGELFF; CDR3nt: TGTGCCAGCACCCAGCTGAACACCGGGGAGCTGTTTTTT
abundance: many; j_gene: TRBJ2-7; d_gene: TRBD2; v_gene: TRBV7-9; CDR3aa: CASSTKGLANEQYF; CDR3nt: TGTGCCAGCAGCACCAAGGGACTAGCAAACGAGCAGTACTTC
abundance: many; j_gene: TRBJ2-3; d_gene: -; v_gene: TRBV29-1; CDR3aa: CSVDLGATDTQYF; CDR3nt: TGCAGCGTTGACCTGGGGGCAACAGATACGCAGTATTTT
abundance: many; j_gene: TRBJ2-1; d_gene: -; v_gene: TRBV12-3/TRBV12-4; CDR3aa: CASSQETKMQFF; CDR3nt: TGTGCCAGCAGCCAGGAAACAAAAATGCAGTTCTTC
abundance: many; j_gene: TRBJ2-1; d_gene: -; v_gene: TRBV7-9; CDR3aa: CASSLKIGSYNEQFF; CDR3nt: TGTGCCAGCAGCTTAAAAATCGGGAGCTACAATGAGCAGTTCTTC
abundance: many; j_gene: TRBJ1-1; d_gene: -; v_gene: TRBV7-3; CDR3aa: CASSTQKGTEAFF; CDR3nt: TGTGCCAGCAGCACACAAAAGGGGACTGAAGCTTTCTTT
abundance: many; j_gene: TRBJ2-3; d_gene: -; v_gene: TRBV20-1; CDR3aa: CSARARGGVDTQYF; CDR3nt: TGCAGTGCTAGAGCCAGGGGGGGGGTTGATACGCAGTATTTT
abundance: many; j_gene: TRBJ1-4; d_gene: -; v_gene: TRBV7-9; CDR3aa: CASSLLREGNEKLFF; CDR3nt: TGTGCCAGCAGCTTATTGAGGGAAGGGAATGAAAAACTGTTTTTT
abundance: many; j_gene: TRBJ2-4; d_gene: TRBD2; v_gene: TRBV20-1; CDR3aa: CSAPLAGRNIQYF; CDR3nt: TGCAGTGCGCCACTAGCGGGAAGAAACATTCAGTACTTC
abundance: many; j_gene: TRBJ2-1; d_gene: -; v_gene: TRBV9; CDR3aa: CASSEQGAEQFF; CDR3nt: TGTGCCAGCAGCGAGCAGGGCGCTGAGCAGTTCTTC
abundance: many; j_gene: TRBJ2-3; d_gene: -; v_gene: TRBV20-1; CDR3aa: CSARVTDTQYF; CDR3nt: TGCAGTGCTAGAGTAACAGATACGCAGTATTTT
abundance: many; j_gene: TRBJ2-1; d_gene: TRBD2; v_gene: TRBV4-2; CDR3aa: CASSQDPTSGYYNEQFF; CDR3nt: TGTGCCAGCAGCCAAGATCCGACTAGCGGGTATTACAATGAGCAGTTCTTC
abundance: many; j_gene: TRBJ2-1; d_gene: TRBD2; v_gene: TRBV7-2; CDR3aa: CASSLFPTSGIAVNNEQFF; CDR3nt: TGTGCCAGCAGCTTATTCCCGACTAGCGGGATTGCCGTCAACAATGAGCAGTTCTTC
abundance: many; j_gene: TRBJ1-5; d_gene: -; v_gene: TRBV12-3/TRBV12-4; CDR3aa: CASSFSGGNQPQHF; CDR3nt: TGTGCCAGCAGTTTTTCCGGGGGCAATCAGCCCCAGCATTTT
abundance: many; j_gene: TRBJ2-3; d_gene: -; v_gene: TRBV12-3/TRBV12-4; CDR3aa: CASSSDYPSTDTQYF; CDR3nt: TGTGCCAGCAGTTCGGACTACCCGAGCACAGATACGCAGTATTTT
abundance: many; j_gene: TRBJ2-1; d_gene: TRBD2; v_gene: TRBV7-9; CDR3aa: CASSLRTSGGTYNEQFF; CDR3nt: TGTGCCAGCAGCTTAAGGACTAGCGGGGGGACCTACAATGAGCAGTTCTTC
abundance: many; j_gene: TRBJ1-2; d_gene: -; v_gene: TRBV20-1; CDR3aa: CSARDSPGYTF; CDR3nt: TGCAGTGCTAGAGATTCCCCCGGCTACACCTTC